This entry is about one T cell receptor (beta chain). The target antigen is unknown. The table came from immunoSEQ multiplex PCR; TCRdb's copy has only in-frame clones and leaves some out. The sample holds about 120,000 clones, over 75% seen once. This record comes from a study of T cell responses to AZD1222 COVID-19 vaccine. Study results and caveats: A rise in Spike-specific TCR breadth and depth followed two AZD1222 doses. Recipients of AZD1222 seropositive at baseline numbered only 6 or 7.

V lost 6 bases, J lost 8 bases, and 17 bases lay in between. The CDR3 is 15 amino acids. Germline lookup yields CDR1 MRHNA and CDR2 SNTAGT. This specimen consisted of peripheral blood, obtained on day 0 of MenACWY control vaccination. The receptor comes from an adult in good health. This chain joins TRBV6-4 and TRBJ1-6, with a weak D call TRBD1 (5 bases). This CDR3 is CASSLKEGRDSPLHF. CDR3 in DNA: TGTGCCAGCAGCCTCAAGGAGGGACGCGATTCACCCCTCCACTTT.